A single sample is the source of the 8 T cell receptor beta chains below, sequenced in a study of T cell responses to AZD1222 COVID-19 vaccine. Produced via immunoSEQ multiplex PCR; TCRdb's table is partial and in-frame only. The table shows roughly 120,000 clones, with around 90% occurring only once. The sample consisted of peripheral blood, taken on day 0 of AZD1222 vaccination. The source is an adult in good health.

V usage is TRBV7-9 and J usage is TRBJ1-1; a possible D gene is TRBD1 (5 bases). This CDR3 is 12 amino acids long. Per germline, CDR1 SEHNR and CDR2 FQNEAQ (reference sequence). V gave up 3 bases and J gave up 4 bases, with 6 bases separating them. The CDR3 region is CASSFDSTEAFF. CDR3 bases: TGTGCCAGCAGCTTCGACAGCACTGAAGCTTTCTTT.

The rearrangement uses TRBV21-1 and TRBJ1-2; the DNA was not compared with TRBD1, the D call given in the table. TRBV21-1 is classified as a pseudogene. The CDR3 contains 16 residues. The CDR3 sequence is CASSKKGDREVYGYTF. As DNA, the CDR3 is TGTGCCAGCAGCAAAAAGGGGGACAGGGAGGTCTATGGCTACACCTTC.

The chain links TRBV4-2 to TRBJ2-1; no clear D. Trimming shortened V by 4 bases and J by 6 bases, and 13 bases separated the two germline ends. Germline CDR1 reads LGHNA; CDR2 reads YNFKEQ. This CDR3 contains 14 residues. CDR3 protein: CASSPPGRVNEQFF. The CDR3 nucleotides read TGTGCCAGCAGCCCCCCCGGAAGAGTCAATGAGCAGTTCTTC.

The chain couples TRBV6-5 to TRBJ2-7; D is tentatively TRBD1 or TRBD2 (5 bases each). CDR1 is MNHEY, CDR2 SVGAGI, per germline. CDR3 length: 14 residues. V lost 6 bases to trimming and J lost 0 bases, with 12 bases between them. CDR3 protein: CASSPGRSSYEQYF. CDR3 bases: TGTGCCAGCAGCCCGGGACGGAGCTCCTACGAGCAGTACTTC.

This chain connects TRBV28 to TRBJ2-7, with D possibly being TRBD1 (5 bases). V gave up 3 bases and J gave up 0 bases, with 15 bases separating them. Per germline, CDR1 MDHEN and CDR2 SYDVKM. The CDR3 is 16 residues long. CDR3 residues: CASSFPGQGLSYEQYF. Here the CDR3 DNA reads TGTGCCAGCAGTTTCCCCGGTCAGGGCCTCTCCTACGAGCAGTACTTC.

This chain uses TRBV7-6 with TRBJ1-2; a weak D match, TRBD1 (5 bases). Looked up from germline, CDR1 is SGHVS and CDR2 is FNYEAQ. V lost 2 bases and J lost 0, with 10 bases in between. The length of the CDR3 is 15 residues. The CDR3 is CASSLSGGANYGYTF. CDR3 DNA sequence: TGTGCCAGCAGCTTATCGGGGGGGGCTAACTATGGCTACACCTTC. Based on the CDR3 plus reference TRBV7-6 and TRBJ1-2, the full variable domain is GAGVSQSPRYKVTKRGQDVALRCDPISGHVSLYWYRQALGQGPEFLTYFNYEAQQDKSGLPNDRFSAERPEGSISTLTIQRTEQRDSAMYRCASSLSGGANYGYTFGSGTRLTVV.

The genes are TRBV4-1 and TRBJ1-5; possibly TRBD1 for D (5 bases). The CDR3 loop spans 16 amino acids. Germline V gives CDR1 MGHRA, CDR2 YSYEKL. The V end lost 4 bases, the J end lost 6 bases, and 19 bases lay between the germline ends. Here the CDR3 reads CASSPAGTKRGQPQHF. The CDR3 DNA is TGCGCCAGCAGCCCCGCCGGGACGAAGAGGGGTCAGCCCCAGCATTTT.

The chain links TRBV7-9 to TRBJ1-2, with 7 bases matching TRBD1. With V trimmed by 5 bases and J by 3 bases, 3 bases remained unmatched. The length of the CDR3 is 13 residues. CDR1 and CDR2 (germline): SEHNR, FQNEAQ (reference sequence). The CDR3, as DNA: TGTGCCAGCAGCGCCGGGACAGACTATGGCTACACCTTC. Its protein is CASSAGTDYGYTF.